The clone carrying this TCR beta chain showed up just a few times. The target antigen is unknown. The record originates from a study of cytomegalovirus exposure and HLA in healthy donors. The wider study: The use of the same platform for the roughly 130 validation repertoires and the 550 to 700 first-cohort repertoires was reported by a later analysis. Study findings and constraints: Reports described diagnosis of cytomegalovirus status by the classifier as highly specific and sensitive. Roughly 170 TCR beta chains were listed as cytomegalovirus-associated.

The ends were cut back, 0 bases at V and 1 base at J, with 5 bases in the middle. The CDR3 covers 14 residues. The germline CDR1 and CDR2 sequences are SGHRS and YFSETQ. Separate from the approximately 730-subject first cohort, the approximately 120-subject validation cohort was the one that the donors belonged to. Assay: immunoSEQ multiplex PCR; the TCRdb copy retains only in-frame clones and omits some. The table shows 150,000 to 250,000 clones, with roughly 81% occurring only once. The receptor was isolated from a woman under 40 in good health and CMV-seronegative. The rearrangement uses TRBV5-1 and TRBJ1-5, with TRBD1 as a possible D gene (5 bases). The source material was PBMCs. The CDR3 nucleotides read TGCGCCAGCAGCTTGGCAGGGAGCAATCAGCCCCAGCATTTT. Amino acids: CASSLAGSNQPQHF. Full variable domain (missing parts from reference TRBV5-1 and TRBJ1-5): KAGVTQTPRYLIKTRGQQVTLSCSPISGHRSVSWYQQTPGQGLQFLFEYFSETQRNKGNFPGRFSGRQFSNSRSEMNVSTLELGDSALYLCASSLAGSNQPQHFGDGTRLSIL.